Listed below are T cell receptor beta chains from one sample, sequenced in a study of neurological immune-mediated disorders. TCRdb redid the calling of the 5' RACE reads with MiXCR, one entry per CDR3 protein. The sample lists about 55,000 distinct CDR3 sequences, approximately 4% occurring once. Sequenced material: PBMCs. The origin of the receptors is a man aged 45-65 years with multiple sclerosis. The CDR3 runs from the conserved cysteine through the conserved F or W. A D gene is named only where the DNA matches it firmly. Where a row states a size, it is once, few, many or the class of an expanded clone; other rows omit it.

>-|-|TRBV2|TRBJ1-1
TGTGCCAGCAGATCCCCGACCGGGAGGGTGGAAGCTTTCTTT
CASRSPTGRVEAFF
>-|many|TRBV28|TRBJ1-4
TGTGCCACCCTCCGGGACAAGAGGGAAAAACTGTTTTTT
CATLRDKREKLFF
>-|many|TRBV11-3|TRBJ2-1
TGTGCCAGCAGCTCCGTGGGCTACGGAGAGGAGCAGTTCTTC
CASSSVGYGEEQFF
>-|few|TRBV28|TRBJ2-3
TGTGCCAGCAGTTCCCCCTTTACAGTTTTTCATCGCAATACGCAGTATTTT
CASSSPFTVFHRNTQYF
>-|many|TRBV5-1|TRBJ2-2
TGCGCCAGCAGCTTGCGGTTCTCGGGAGCGAACACCGGGGAGCTGTTTTTT
CASSLRFSGANTGELFF
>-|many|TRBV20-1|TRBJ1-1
TGCAGTGCCCTCCGGCGGGGGGGCACTGAAGCTTTCTTT
CSALRRGGTEAFF
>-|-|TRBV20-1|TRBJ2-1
TGTAGTGCTAGAGAAATGAGCTCCTACAATGAGCAGTTCTTC
CSAREMSSYNEQFF
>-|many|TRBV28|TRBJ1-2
TGTGCCATCCAGGGTCTCTATGGCTACACCTTC
CAIQGLYGYTF
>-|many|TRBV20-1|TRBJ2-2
TGCAGTGCTAGCGGCTACCCCGGGGAGCTGTTTTTT
CSASGYPGELFF
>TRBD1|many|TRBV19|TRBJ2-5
TGTGCCAGTAGTGGCTCCGGGACAGGGGGACAGACCCAGTACTTC
CASSGSGTGGQTQYF
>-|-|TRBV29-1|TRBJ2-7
TGCAGCGTTGAAGGTGAGGGGCAATACGAGCAGTACTTC
CSVEGEGQYEQYF
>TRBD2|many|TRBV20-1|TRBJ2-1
TGCAGTGCTACCCAGCCTAGCGGGAGAACGAATGAGCAGTTCTTC
CSATQPSGRTNEQFF
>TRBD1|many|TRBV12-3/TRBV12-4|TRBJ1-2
TGTGCCAGCAGCGGGACAGCGGATGGCTACACCTTC
CASSGTADGYTF
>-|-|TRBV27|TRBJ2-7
TGTGCCAGCAGCGGAAACTACGAGCAGTACTTC
CASSGNYEQYF
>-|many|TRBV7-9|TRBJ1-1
TGTGCCAGCAGCACCAGGGATTCTCTGAACACTGAAGCTTTCTTT
CASSTRDSLNTEAFF
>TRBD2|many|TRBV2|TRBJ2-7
TGTGCCAGCAAACCCGGACTAGCGGGAGGTTCCGCCTACGAGCAGTACTTC
CASKPGLAGGSAYEQYF
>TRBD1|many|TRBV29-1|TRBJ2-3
TGCAGCGTTGAAGATACAGGGGCAGATACGCAGTATTTT
CSVEDTGADTQYF
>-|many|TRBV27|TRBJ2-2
TGTGCCAGCAGTTTACTCGCGCGCACCGGGGAGCTGTTTTTT
CASSLLARTGELFF
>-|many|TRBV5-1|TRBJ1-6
TGCGCCAGCATGTGGGGCTCCTATAATTCACCCCTCAACTTT
CASMWGSYNSPLNF
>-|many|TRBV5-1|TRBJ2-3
TGCGCCAGCGCGTTTGGCACAGATACGCAGTATTTT
CASAFGTDTQYF
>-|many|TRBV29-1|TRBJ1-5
TGCAGCGTTCGCAATCAGCCCCAGCATTTT
CSVRNQPQHF
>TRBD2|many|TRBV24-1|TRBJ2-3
TGTGCCACCAGTGGGATAGCGGGGACCTCAGATACGCAGTATTTT
CATSGIAGTSDTQYF
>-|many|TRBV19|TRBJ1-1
TGTGCCAGTAGTGGGACGGGACTCTTCACTGAAGCTTTCTTT
CASSGTGLFTEAFF
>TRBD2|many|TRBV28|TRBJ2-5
TGTGCCAGCTTAGCGGGGACTAGCGGGGGGGCGGAGACCCAGTACTTC
CASLAGTSGGAETQYF
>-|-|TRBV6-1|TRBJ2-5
TGTGCCAGCAGTGAAGTGAGCGCACGCGTGACCCAGTACTTC
CASSEVSARVTQYF
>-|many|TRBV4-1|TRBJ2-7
TGCGCCAGCAGCCAAGAACCCTCCTACGAGCAGTACTTC
CASSQEPSYEQYF
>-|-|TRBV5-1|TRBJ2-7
TGCGCCAGCAGCTTGGCTGCGGACGAGCAGTACTTC
CASSLAADEQYF
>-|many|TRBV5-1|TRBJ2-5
TGCGCCAGCAGCAACCAACAGGGATGGGAGACCCAGTACTTC
CASSNQQGWETQYF
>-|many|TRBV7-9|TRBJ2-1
TGTGCCAGTCTAGAGCTTTCCTACAATGAGCAGTTCTTC
CASLELSYNEQFF
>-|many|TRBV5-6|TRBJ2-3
TGTGCCAGCAGCTTGAGTCAGCGGCCAGCCACAGATACGCAGTATTTT
CASSLSQRPATDTQYF
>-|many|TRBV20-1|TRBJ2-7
TGCAGTGCTAGGGGTGATACAGAGCAGTACTTC
CSARGDTEQYF
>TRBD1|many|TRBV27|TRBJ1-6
TGTGCCAGCAGTTTAGGGACAGGGGGTTTTTCACCCCTCCACTTT
CASSLGTGGFSPLHF
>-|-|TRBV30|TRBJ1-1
TGTGCCTGGAAGCTAGGACTAGGTGGGACTGAAGCTTTCTTT
CAWKLGLGGTEAFF
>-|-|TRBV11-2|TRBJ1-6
TGTGCCAGCAGCCTTACGGGGGGGCGGGGAAGCCTTTCACCCCTCCACTTT
CASSLTGGRGSLSPLHF
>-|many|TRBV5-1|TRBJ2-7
TGCGCCAGCACCTTAGGGGGGAGCTCCTACGAGCAGTACTTC
CASTLGGSSYEQYF
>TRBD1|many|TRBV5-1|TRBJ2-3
TGCGCCAGCAGCACGGGACAGAGCACAGATACGCAGTATTTT
CASSTGQSTDTQYF
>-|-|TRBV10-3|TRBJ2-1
TGTGCCATCAGTCTGACCGGGGAAACGTTTGGGCAGTTCTTC
CAISLTGETFGQFF
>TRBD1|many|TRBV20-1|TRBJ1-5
TGCAGTGCTAGAACAGGGGGCTGGCAGCCCCAGCATTTT
CSARTGGWQPQHF
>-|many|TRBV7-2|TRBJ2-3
TGTGCCAGCAGCTTAGCACTAGAACCAGATACGCAGTATTTT
CASSLALEPDTQYF
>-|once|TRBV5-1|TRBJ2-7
TGCGCCAGCAGACCGGGGTCTAGTAACGACGAGCAGTACTTC
CASRPGSSNDEQYF
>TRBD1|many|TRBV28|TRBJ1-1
TGTGCCAGCAGTTTATCCCTAAACACAGGGGATGAAGCTTTCTTT
CASSLSLNTGDEAFF
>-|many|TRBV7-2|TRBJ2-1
TGTGCCAGCAGCTTAGTTTATATGGGGGCCAATGAGCAGTTCTTC
CASSLVYMGANEQFF
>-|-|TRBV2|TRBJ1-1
TGTGCCAGCAGTGAACTACTCGGACAGTATGAAGCTTTCTTT
CASSELLGQYEAFF
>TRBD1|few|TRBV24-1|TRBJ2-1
TGTGCCACCAGTGACCCCCCGGGGACAGGGGGCAATGAGCAGTTCTTC
CATSDPPGTGGNEQFF
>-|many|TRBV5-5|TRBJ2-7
TGTGCCAGCAGCCTACCGGGACACCCAAGGGCCGAGCAGTACTTC
CASSLPGHPRAEQYF
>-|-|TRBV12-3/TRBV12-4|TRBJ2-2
TGTGCCAGCAGTTCCAGGGTTGACGGGGAGCTGTTTTTT
CASSSRVDGELFF
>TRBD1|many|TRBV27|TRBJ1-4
TGTGCCAGCAGTTTATCGACAGGGGAAGTAACTAATGAAAAACTGTTTTTT
CASSLSTGEVTNEKLFF
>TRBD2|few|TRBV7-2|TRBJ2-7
TGTGCCAGCAGCTTAGTGGGGACTAGCGCATACGAGCAGTACTTC
CASSLVGTSAYEQYF
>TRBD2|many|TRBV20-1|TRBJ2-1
TGCAGTGCTAGAGGACTAGCGGGACCCAATGAGCAGTTCTTC
CSARGLAGPNEQFF
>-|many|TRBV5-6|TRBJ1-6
TGTGCCAGCAGCTTGGAGGCTAATTGGAATTCACCCCTCCACTTT
CASSLEANWNSPLHF
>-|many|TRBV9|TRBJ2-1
TGTGCCAGCAGCGTAAACGGACTACCTTTAAATGAGCAGTTCTTC
CASSVNGLPLNEQFF
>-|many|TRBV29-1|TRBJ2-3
TGCAGCACCAGGTCCGGTCTCCGAGATACGCAGTATTTT
CSTRSGLRDTQYF
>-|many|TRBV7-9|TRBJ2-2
TGTGCCAGCAGCCAACTGGGAGTGCCCGGGGAGCTGTTTTTT
CASSQLGVPGELFF